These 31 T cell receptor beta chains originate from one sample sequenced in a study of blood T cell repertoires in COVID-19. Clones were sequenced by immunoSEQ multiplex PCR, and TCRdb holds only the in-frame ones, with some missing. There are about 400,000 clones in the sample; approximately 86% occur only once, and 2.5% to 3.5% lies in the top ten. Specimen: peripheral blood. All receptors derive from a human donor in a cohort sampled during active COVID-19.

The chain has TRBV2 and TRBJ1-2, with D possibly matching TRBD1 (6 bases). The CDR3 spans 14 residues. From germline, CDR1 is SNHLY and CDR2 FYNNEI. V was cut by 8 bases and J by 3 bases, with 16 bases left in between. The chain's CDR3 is CASFSGQNYYGYTF. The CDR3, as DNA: TGTGCCAGCTTCTCCGGACAGAACTACTATGGCTACACCTTC.

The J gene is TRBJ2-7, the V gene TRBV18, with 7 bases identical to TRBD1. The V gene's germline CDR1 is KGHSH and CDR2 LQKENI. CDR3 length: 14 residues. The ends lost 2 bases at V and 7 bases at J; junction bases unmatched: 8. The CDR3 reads CASSPGTDSEEQYF. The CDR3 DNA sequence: TGTGCCAGCTCACCAGGGACAGATTCGGAAGAGCAGTACTTC.

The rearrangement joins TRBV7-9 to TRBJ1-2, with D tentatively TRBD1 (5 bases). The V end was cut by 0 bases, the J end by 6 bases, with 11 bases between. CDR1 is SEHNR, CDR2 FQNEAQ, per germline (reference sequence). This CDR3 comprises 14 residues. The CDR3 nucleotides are TGTGCCAGCAGCTTAGCACCGGGGGATAATGGCTACACCTTC. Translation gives CASSLAPGDNGYTF.

The CDR3 protein is CASSYLAGAEKSSYNEQFF. The CDR3 DNA reads as TGTGCCAGCAGTTACCTAGCGGGAGCGGAAAAGTCCTCCTACAATGAGCAGTTCTTC. This chain uses TRBV2 with TRBJ2-1; TRBD2 agrees at 10 bases. Germline CDR1 reads SNHLY; CDR2 reads FYNNEI. Trimming removed 5 bases from V and 0 bases from J; junction bases left unmatched: 13. The CDR3 runs 19 residues. The whole variable domain, filled in from reference TRBV2 and TRBJ2-1, reads EPEVTQTPSHQVTQMGQEVILRCVPISNHLYFYWYRQILGQKVEFLVSFYNNEISEKSEIFDDQFSVERPDGSNFTLKIRSTKLEDSAMYFCASSYLAGAEKSSYNEQFFGPGTRLTVL.

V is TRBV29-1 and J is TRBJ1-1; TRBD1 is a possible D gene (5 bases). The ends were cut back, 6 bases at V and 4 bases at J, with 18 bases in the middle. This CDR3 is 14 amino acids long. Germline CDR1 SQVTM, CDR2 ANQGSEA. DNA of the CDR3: TGCAGCGTCGTGGGGGGGGGTTTGGGCACTGAAGCTTTCTTT. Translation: CSVVGGGLGTEAFF.

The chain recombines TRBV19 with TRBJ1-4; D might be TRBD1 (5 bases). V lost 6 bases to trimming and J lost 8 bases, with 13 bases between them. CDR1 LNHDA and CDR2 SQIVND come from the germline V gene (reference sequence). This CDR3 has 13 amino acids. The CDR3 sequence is CASRPPGEEKLFF. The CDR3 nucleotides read TGTGCCAGTAGGCCCCCGGGGGAGGAAAAACTGTTTTTT. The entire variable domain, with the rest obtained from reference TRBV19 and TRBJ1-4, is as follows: DGGITQSPKYLFRKEGQNVTLSCEQNLNHDAMYWYRQDPGQGLRLIYYSQIVNDFQKGDIAEGYSVSREKKESFPLTVTSAQKNPTAFYLCASRPPGEEKLFFGSGTQLSVL.

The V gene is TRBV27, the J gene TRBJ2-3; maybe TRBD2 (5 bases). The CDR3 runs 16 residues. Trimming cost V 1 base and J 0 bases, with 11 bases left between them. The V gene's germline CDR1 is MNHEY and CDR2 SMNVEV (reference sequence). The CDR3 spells CASSLLGGPSTDTQYF. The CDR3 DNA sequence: TGTGCCAGCAGTTTATTGGGCGGGCCGAGCACAGATACGCAGTATTTT.

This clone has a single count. CDR3 sequence: CASGLTLANTEAFF. The CDR3 DNA is TGCGCCAGCGGGCTAACTTTGGCGAACACTGAAGCTTTCTTT. This chain connects TRBV5-1 to TRBJ1-1; D ambiguous. The CDR3 is made up of 14 amino acids. Between the trimmed V and J ends, which lost 7 bases and 1 base, there was a span of 14 bases. In germline, CDR1 is SGHRS, CDR2 YFSETQ.

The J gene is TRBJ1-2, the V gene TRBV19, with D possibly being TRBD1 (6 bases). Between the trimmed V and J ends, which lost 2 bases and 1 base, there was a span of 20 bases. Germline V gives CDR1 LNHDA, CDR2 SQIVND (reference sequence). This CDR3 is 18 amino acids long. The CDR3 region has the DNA TGTGCCAGTAGTATAATTTTCGCCGGACAGCGAGTTAACTATGGCTACACCTTC. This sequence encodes CASSIIFAGQRVNYGYTF.

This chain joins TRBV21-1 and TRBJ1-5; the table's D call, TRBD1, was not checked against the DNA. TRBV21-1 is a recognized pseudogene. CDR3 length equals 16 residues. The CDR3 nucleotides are TGTGCCAGCAGCAAAGCCAGGGGGCATAGCAATCAGCCCCAGCATTTT. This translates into CASSKARGHSNQPQHF.

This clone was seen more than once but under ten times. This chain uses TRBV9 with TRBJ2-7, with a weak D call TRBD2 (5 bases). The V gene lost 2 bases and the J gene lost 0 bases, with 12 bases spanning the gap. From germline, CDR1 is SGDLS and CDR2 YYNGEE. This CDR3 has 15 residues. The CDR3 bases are TGTGCCAGCAGCGTCGGGGAGCGAGCCTCCTACGAGCAGTACTTC. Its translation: CASSVGERASYEQYF.

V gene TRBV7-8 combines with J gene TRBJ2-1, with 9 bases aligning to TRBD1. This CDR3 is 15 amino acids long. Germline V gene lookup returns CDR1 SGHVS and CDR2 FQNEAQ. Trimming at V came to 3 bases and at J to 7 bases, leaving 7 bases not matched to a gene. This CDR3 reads CASSLGTGMRNEQFF. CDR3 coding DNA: TGTGCCAGCAGCTTGGGGACAGGGATGAGGAATGAGCAGTTCTTC.

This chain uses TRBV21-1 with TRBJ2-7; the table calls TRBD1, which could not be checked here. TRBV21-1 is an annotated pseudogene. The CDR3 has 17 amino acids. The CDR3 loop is CASTIKGEGPNSYEQYF. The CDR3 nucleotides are TGTGCCAGCACGATTAAGGGGGAAGGGCCTAATTCCTACGAGCAGTACTTC.

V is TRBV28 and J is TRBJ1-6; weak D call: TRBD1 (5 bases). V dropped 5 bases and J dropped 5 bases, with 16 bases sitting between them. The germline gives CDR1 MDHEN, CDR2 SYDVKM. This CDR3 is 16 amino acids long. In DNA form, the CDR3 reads TGTGCCAGCAGTCCCCCCAGGGTGGTTAATAATTCACCCCTCCACTTT. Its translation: CASSPPRVVNNSPLHF.

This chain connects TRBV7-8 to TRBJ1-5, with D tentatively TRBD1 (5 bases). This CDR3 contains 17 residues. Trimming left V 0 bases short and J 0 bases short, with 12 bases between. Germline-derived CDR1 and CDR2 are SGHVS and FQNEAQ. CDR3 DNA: TGTGCCAGCAGCTTAGCTTTTCGGGGGATTAGCAATCAGCCCCAGCATTTT. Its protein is CASSLAFRGISNQPQHF.

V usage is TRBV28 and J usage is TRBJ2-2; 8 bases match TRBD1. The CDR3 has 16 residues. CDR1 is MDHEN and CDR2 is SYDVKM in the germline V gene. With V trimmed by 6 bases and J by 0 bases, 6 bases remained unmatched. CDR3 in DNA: TGTGCCAGCAGATTTGACAGGGGCGCGAACACCGGGGAGCTGTTTTTT. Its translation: CASRFDRGANTGELFF. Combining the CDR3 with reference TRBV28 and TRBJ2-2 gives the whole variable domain DVKVTQSSRYLVKRTGEKVFLECVQDMDHENMFWYRQDPGLGLRLIYFSYDVKMKEKGDIPEGYSVSREKKERFSLILESASTNQTSMYLCASRFDRGANTGELFFGEGSRLTVL.

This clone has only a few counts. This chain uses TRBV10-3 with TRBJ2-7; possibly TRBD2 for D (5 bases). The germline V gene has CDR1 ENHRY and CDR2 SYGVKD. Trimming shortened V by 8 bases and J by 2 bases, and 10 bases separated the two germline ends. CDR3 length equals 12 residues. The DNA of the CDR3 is TGTGCCATCCAGGAGAGGGCCTACGAGCAGTACTTC. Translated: CAIQERAYEQYF.

CDR3 sequence (DNA): TGTGCCAGCAGCGAAGCGGGAGCAGATACGCAGTATTTT. It specifies CASSEAGADTQYF. The genes are TRBV9 and TRBJ2-3, with TRBD2 matching over 8 bases. V gave up 3 bases and J gave up 4 bases; unmatched junction bases: 1. The CDR3 runs to 13 residues. Germline V CDR1 and CDR2: SGDLS, YYNGEE.

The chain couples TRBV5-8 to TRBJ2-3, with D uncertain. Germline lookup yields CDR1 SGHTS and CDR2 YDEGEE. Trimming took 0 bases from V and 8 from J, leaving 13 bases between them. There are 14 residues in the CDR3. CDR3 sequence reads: CASSLAETYPTQYF. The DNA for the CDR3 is TGTGCCAGCAGCTTGGCAGAGACATATCCTACGCAGTATTTT.

The DNA for the CDR3 is TGTGCCAGCAGCTCCCGGACATCGGCGAACACCGGGGAGCTGTTTTTT. This codes for CASSSRTSANTGELFF. The rearrangement links TRBV27 to TRBJ2-2; D possibly corresponds to TRBD1 (5 bases). The CDR3 consists of 16 residues. Looked up from germline, CDR1 is MNHEY and CDR2 is SMNVEV (reference sequence). V was trimmed by 6 bases and J by 0 bases, leaving 14 bases between them.

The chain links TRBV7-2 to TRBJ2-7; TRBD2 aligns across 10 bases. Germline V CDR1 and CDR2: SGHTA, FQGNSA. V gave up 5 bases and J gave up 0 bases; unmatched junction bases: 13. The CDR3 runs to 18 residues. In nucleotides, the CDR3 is TGTGCCAGCAGCCCATCGAGGCTAGCGGGGGCCGGCTCCTACGAGCAGTACTTC. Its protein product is CASSPSRLAGAGSYEQYF.

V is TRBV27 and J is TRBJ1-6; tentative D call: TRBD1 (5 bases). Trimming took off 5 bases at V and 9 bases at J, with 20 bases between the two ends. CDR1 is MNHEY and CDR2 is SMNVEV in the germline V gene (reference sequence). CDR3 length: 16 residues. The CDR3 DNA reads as TGTGCCAGCAGTCGAGAGTTTCAGGGTTTGGGTTCACCCCTCCACTTT. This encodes CASSREFQGLGSPLHF.

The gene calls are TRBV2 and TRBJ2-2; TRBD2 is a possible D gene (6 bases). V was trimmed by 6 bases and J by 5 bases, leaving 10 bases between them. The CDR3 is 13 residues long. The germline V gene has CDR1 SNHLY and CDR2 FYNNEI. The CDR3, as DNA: TGTGCCAGCAGGCCGACTAGGACCGGGGAGCTGTTTTTT. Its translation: CASRPTRTGELFF. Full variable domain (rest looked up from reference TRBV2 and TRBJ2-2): EPEVTQTPSHQVTQMGQEVILRCVPISNHLYFYWYRQILGQKVEFLVSFYNNEISEKSEIFDDQFSVERPDGSNFTLKIRSTKLEDSAMYFCASRPTRTGELFFGEGSRLTVL.

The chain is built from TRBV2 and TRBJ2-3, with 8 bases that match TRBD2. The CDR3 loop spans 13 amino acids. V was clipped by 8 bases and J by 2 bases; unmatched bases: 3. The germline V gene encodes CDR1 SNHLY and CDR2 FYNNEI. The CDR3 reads CASSGLVTDTQYF. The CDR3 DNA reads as TGTGCCAGCTCGGGACTAGTCACAGATACGCAGTATTTT.

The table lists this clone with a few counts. CDR3 amino acids: CASSQYGTGTYEQYF. The CDR3 region has the DNA TGTGCCAGCAGCCAATACGGGACAGGAACCTACGAGCAGTACTTC. The chain couples TRBV5-4 to TRBJ2-7; 8 bases are a match to TRBD1. The V gene end was trimmed by 4 bases and the J gene end by 2 bases; junction bases not matched to a gene: 8. The germline gives CDR1 SGHNT, CDR2 YYREEE (reference sequence). The CDR3 is 15 residues long.

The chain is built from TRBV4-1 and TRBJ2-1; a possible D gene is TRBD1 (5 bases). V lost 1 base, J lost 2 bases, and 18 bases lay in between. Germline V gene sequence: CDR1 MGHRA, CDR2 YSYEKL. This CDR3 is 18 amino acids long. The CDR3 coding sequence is TGCGCCAGCAGCCAAGCACCAATTAGGGGCACCCCCTACAATGAGCAGTTCTTC. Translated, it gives CASSQAPIRGTPYNEQFF.

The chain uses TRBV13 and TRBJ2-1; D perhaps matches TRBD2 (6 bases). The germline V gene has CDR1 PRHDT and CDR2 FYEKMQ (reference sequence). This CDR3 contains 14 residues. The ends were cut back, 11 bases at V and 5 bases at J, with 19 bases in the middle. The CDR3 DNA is TGTGCCCTGTCAAGACGCGGGACGCACAATGAGCAGTTCTTC. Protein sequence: CALSRRGTHNEQFF.

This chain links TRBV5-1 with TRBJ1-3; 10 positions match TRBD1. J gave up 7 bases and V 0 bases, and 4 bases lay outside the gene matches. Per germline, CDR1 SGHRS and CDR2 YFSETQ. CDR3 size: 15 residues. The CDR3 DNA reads TGCGCCAGCAGCTTGGGGGACAGGGGTTTGAACACCATATATTTT. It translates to CASSLGDRGLNTIYF.

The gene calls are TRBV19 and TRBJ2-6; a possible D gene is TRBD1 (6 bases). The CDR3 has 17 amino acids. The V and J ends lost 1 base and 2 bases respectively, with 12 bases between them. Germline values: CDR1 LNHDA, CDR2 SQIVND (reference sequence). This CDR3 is CASSIVGAPAGANVLTF. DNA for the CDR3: TGTGCCAGTAGTATAGTGGGGGCGCCAGCTGGGGCCAACGTCCTGACTTTC. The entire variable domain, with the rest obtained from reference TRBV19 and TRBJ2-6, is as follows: DGGITQSPKYLFRKEGQNVTLSCEQNLNHDAMYWYRQDPGQGLRLIYYSQIVNDFQKGDIAEGYSVSREKKESFPLTVTSAQKNPTAFYLCASSIVGAPAGANVLTFGAGSRLTVL.

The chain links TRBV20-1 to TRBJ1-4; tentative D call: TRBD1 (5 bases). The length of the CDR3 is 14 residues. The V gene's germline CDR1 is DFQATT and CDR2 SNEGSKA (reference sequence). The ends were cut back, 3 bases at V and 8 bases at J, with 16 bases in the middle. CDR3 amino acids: CSASGVWGREKLFF. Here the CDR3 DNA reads TGCAGTGCTAGTGGGGTTTGGGGGAGGGAAAAACTGTTTTTT.

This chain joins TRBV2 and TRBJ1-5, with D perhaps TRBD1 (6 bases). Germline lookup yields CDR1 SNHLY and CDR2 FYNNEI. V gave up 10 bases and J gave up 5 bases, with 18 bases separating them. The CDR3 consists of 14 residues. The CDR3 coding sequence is TGTGCCACCGCGTCGGACAGTCGCTATCAGCCCCAGCATTTT. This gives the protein CATASDSRYQPQHF.